The clone carrying this T cell receptor (beta chain) was counted a single time. The antigen remains unidentified. Some clones are missing from TCRdb's copy, which holds only in-frame ones; the method was immunoSEQ multiplex PCR. This table holds more than 150,000 clones, around 94% found once. The data derive from a study of T cell responses to AZD1222 COVID-19 vaccine. General study results and limits: Only a handful of people who got AZD1222 tested seropositive at baseline. A reported finding is that nearly half of spike-specific TCRs target unmutated variant regions.

This CDR3 comprises 13 residues. Germline V gene sequence: CDR1 SGHTA, CDR2 FQGNSA. V shed 0 bases and J shed 6 bases, with 7 bases lying between them. The starting material was peripheral blood, obtained on day 0 of AZD1222 vaccination. The receptor was isolated from an adult in good health. V and J are TRBV7-2 and TRBJ2-3; the D is unclear. This CDR3 is CASSLAPPDTQYF. CDR3 sequence (DNA): TGTGCCAGCAGCTTAGCCCCCCCGGATACGCAGTATTTT.